Included here is one TCR beta chain sequence, with context. The data derive from a study of blood T cell repertoires in COVID-19. The overall study: PBMCs, B-cell-depleted T cells, or T cells provided the cDNA or gDNA that made up the material.

The repertoire was sequenced with immunoSEQ multiplex PCR; TCRdb's copy has only in-frame clones and lacks some. Among approximately 300,000 clones listed, around 90% were seen once. Germline V gives CDR1 LNHDA, CDR2 SQIVND (reference sequence). Trimming shortened V by 1 base and J by 5 bases, and 5 bases separated the two germline ends. The CDR3 has 12 amino acids. The sequenced sample was peripheral blood. This sequence joins TRBV19 and TRBJ1-1; no firm D call. The source is a man aged 18 to 35 who had recovered from COVID-19. CDR3 region: CASSIGRTEAFF. CDR3 bases: TGTGCCAGTAGTATAGGTCGGACTGAAGCTTTCTTT. Filled out from reference TRBV19 and TRBJ1-1, the complete variable domain reads DGGITQSPKYLFRKEGQNVTLSCEQNLNHDAMYWYRQDPGQGLRLIYYSQIVNDFQKGDIAEGYSVSREKKESFPLTVTSAQKNPTAFYLCASSIGRTEAFFGQGTRLTVV.